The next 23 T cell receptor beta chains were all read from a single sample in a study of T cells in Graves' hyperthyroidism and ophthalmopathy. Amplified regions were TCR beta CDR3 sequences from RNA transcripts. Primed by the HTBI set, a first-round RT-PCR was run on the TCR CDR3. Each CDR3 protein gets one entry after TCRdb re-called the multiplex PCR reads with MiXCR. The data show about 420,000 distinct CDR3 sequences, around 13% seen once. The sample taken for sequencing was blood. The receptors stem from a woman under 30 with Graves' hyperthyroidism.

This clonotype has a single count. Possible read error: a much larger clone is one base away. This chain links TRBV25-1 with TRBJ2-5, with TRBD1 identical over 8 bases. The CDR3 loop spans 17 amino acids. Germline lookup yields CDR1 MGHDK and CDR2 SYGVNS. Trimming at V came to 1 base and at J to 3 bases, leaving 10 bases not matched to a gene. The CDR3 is CASSEWTGRKEEETQYF. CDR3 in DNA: TGTGCCAGCAGTGAATGGACAGGGCGAAAGGAGGAAGAGACCCAGTACTTC. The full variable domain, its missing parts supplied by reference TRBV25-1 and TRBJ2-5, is EADIYQTPRYLVIGTGKKITLECSQTMGHDKMYWYQQDPGMELHLIHYSYGVNSTEKGDLSSESTVSRIRTEHFPLTLESARPSHTSQYLCASSEWTGRKEEETQYFGPGTRLLVL.

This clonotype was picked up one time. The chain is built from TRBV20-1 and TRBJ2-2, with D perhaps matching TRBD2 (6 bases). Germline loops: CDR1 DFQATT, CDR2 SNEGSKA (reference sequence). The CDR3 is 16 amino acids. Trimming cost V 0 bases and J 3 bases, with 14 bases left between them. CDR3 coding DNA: TGCAGTGCTAGAGATTCGGGGGAGGACTACACCGGGGAGCTGTTTTTT. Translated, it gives CSARDSGEDYTGELFF.

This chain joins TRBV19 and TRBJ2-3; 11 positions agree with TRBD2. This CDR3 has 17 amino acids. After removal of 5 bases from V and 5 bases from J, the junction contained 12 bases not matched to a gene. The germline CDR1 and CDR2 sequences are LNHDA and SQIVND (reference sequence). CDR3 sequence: CASSPTRLAGSQDTQYF. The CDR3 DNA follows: TGTGCCAGTAGTCCGACCCGACTAGCGGGAAGTCAAGATACGCAGTATTTT.

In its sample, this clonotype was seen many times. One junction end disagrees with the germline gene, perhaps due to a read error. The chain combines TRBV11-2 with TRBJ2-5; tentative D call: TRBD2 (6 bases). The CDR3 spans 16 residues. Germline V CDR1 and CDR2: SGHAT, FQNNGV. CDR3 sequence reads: CASSLELSGSQETQYF. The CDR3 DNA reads TGTGCCAGCAGCCTAGAATTAAGCGGGTCCCAAGAGACCCAGTACTTC.

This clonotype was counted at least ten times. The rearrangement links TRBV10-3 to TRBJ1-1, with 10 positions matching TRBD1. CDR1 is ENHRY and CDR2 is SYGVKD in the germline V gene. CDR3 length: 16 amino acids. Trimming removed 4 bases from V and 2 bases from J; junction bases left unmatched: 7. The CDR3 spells CAISGRTGGKNTEAFF. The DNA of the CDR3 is TGTGCCATCAGTGGCAGGACAGGGGGGAAAAACACTGAAGCTTTCTTT.

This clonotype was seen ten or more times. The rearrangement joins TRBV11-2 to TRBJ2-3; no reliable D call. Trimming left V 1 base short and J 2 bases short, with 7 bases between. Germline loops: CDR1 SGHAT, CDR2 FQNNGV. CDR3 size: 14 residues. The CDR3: CASSLGHLTDTQYF. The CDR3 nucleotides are TGTGCCAGCAGCTTAGGACACCTCACAGATACGCAGTATTTT.

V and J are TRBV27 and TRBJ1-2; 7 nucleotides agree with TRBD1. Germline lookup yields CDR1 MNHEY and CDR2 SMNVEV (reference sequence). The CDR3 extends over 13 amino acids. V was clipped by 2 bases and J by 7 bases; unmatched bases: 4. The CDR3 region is CASSLKGASGYTF. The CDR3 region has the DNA TGTGCCAGCAGTTTAAAGGGGGCGTCTGGCTACACCTTC.

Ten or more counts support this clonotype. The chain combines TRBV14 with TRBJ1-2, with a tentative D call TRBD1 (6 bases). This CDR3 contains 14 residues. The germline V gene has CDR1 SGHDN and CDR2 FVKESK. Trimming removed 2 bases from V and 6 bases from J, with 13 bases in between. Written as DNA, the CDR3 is TGTGCCAGCAGCCAATTCTATACAGGGAATGGCTACACCTTC. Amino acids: CASSQFYTGNGYTF.

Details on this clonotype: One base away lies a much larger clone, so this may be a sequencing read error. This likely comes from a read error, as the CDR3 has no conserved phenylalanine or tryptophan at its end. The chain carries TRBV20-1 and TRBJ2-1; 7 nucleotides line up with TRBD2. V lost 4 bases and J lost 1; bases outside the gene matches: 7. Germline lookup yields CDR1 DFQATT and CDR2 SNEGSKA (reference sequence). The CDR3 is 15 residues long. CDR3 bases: TGCAGTGCTACCTCTAGCGGTCATTCCTACAATGAGCAGTTCCTC. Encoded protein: CSATSSGHSYNEQFL.

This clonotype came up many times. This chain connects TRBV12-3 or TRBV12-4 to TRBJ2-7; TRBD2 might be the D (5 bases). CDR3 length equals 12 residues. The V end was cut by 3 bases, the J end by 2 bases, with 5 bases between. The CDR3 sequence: CASSFGTYEQYF. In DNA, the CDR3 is TGTGCCAGCAGTTTCGGGACCTACGAGCAGTACTTC.

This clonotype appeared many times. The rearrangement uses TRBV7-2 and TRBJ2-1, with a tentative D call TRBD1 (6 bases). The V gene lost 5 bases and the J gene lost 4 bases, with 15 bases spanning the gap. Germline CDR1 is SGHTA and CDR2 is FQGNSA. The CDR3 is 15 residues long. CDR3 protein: CASSATGTPYNEQFF. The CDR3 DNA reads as TGTGCCAGCAGCGCCACCGGGACACCGTACAATGAGCAGTTCTTC.

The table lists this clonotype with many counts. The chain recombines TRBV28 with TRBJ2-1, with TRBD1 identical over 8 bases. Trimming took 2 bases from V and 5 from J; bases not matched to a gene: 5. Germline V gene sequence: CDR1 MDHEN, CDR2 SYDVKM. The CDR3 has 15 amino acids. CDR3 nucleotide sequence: TGTGCCAGCAGTTTAGGGCAGGGGGCGAACAATGAGCAGTTCTTC. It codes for CASSLGQGANNEQFF.

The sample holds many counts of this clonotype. The CDR3, as DNA: TGTGCCAGCAGCGGGTCCCGGGACAGCTCCTACGAGCAGTACTTC. It yields the protein CASSGSRDSSYEQYF. This chain joins TRBV6-1 and TRBJ2-7; 7 bases match TRBD1. CDR3 length equals 15 residues. V shed 6 bases and J 0 bases; nucleotides not matched to a gene: 8. CDR1 and CDR2 from the germline V gene are MNHNS and SASEGT.

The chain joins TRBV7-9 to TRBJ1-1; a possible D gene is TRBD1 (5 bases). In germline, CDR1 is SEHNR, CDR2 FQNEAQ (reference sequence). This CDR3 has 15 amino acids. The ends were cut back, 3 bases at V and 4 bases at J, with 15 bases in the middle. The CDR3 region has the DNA TGTGCCAGCAGCTTGGCGAGGGGATTGAGCACTGAAGCTTTCTTT. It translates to CASSLARGLSTEAFF.

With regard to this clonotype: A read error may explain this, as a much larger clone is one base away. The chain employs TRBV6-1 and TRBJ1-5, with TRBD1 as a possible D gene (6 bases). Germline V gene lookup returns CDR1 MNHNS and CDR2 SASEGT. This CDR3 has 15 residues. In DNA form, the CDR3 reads TGTGCCAGCACAGGCTCCGGGGGCGCAAATCAGCCCCGGCATTTT. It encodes CASTGSGGANQPRHF.

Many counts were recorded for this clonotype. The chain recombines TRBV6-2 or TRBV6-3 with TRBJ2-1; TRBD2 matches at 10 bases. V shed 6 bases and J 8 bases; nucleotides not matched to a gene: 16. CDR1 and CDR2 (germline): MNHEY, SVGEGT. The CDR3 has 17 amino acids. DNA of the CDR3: TGTGCCAGCAGCTTAACTAGCGGGGCTCCTCGTATCGATGAGCAGTTCTTC. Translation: CASSLTSGAPRIDEQFF.

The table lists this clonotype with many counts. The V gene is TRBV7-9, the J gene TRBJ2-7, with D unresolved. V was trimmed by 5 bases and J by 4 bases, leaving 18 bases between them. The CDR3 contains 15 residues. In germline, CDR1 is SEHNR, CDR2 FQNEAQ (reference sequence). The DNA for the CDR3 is TGTGCCAGCAGCCAAGAGAGCGCATTTGAATACGAGCAGTACTTC. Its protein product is CASSQESAFEYEQYF.

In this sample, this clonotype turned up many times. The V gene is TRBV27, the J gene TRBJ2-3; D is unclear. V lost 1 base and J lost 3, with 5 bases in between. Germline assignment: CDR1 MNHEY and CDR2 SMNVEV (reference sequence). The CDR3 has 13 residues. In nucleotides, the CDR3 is TGTGCCAGCAGTTTATACCGAACAGATACGCAGTATTTT. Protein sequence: CASSLYRTDTQYF.

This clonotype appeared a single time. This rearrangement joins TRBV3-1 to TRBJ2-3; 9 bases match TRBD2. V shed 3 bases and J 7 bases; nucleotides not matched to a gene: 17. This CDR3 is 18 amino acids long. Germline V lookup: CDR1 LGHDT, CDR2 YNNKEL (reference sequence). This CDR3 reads CASSQVGAGGGVLNTQYF. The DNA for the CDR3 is TGTGCCAGCAGCCAGGTGGGCGCCGGCGGGGGGGTTTTAAATACGCAGTATTTT.

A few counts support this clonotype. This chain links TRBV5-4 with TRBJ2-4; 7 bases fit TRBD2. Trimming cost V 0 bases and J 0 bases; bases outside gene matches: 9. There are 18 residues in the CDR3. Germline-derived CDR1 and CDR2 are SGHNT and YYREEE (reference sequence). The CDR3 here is CASSLGSSGAGAKNIQYF. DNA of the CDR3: TGTGCCAGCAGCTTGGGATCTAGCGGAGCGGGAGCCAAAAACATTCAGTACTTC.

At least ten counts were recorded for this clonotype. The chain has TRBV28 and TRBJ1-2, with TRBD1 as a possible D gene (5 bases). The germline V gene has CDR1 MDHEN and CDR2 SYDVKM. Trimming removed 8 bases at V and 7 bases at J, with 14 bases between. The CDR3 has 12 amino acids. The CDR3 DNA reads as TGTGCCAGCCAAAGCGGGGGAGGTGGCTACACCTTC. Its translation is CASQSGGGGYTF.

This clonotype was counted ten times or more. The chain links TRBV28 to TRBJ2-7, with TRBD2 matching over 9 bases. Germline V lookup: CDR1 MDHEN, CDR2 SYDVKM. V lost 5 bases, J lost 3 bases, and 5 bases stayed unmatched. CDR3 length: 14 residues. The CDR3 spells CASSGSGRFYEQYF. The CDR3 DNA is TGTGCCAGCAGTGGTAGCGGGAGATTCTACGAGCAGTACTTC.

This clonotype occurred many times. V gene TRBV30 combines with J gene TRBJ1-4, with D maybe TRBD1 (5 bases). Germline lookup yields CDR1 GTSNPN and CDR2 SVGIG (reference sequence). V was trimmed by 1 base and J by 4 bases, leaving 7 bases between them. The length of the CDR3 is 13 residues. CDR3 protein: CAWSGQLNEKLFF. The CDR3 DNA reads TGTGCCTGGAGTGGACAGCTTAATGAAAAACTGTTTTTT.